These 7 T cell receptor beta chains share one sample of origin, sequenced in a study of T-cell reconstitution after alpha-beta-depleted transplantation in children (dated by TCRdb to 2016 to 2017). The library was generated by PCR. The instrument given in TCRdb is Illumina HiSeq 2500. TCR library preparation used molecular barcoding, with unique molecular identifiers applied to normalize quantification of the TCRbeta repertoire. TCRdb reanalyzed the raw reads on its own, using fastp at Q25 for trimming and MiXCR for clone calling, and kept in-frame beta chains. One record per CDR3 amino acid sequence lists the most common genes and DNA. A total of 500,000 or so distinct CDR3 sequences appear in this sample, 32% of them only once. Under 3% of the sample is taken by the ten largest. Sequenced material: PBMCs from the stem cell graft donor, taken from the stem cell graft. These TCRs come from a human donor who donated a stem cell graft to a child with aplastic anemia.

This clonotype showed up just a few times. The chain carries TRBV4-2 and TRBJ2-7; maybe TRBD2 (5 bases). Germline V CDR1 and CDR2: LGHNA, YNFKEQ. With 1 base removed from V and 6 bases from J, the gap between germline ends came to 16 bases. CDR3 length equals 15 residues. The DNA for the CDR3 is TGTGCCAGCAGCCAAGGCACTGAGGGTCCCCCCGAGCAGTACTTC. This translates into CASSQGTEGPPEQYF.

At least ten counts were recorded for this clonotype. This chain connects TRBV6-2 or TRBV6-3 to TRBJ2-5; weak D call: TRBD2 (6 bases). This CDR3 has 16 amino acids. The V gene's germline CDR1 is MNHEY and CDR2 SVGEGT. Trimming cost V 2 bases and J 4 bases, with 17 bases left between them. The CDR3 bases are TGTGCCAGCAGTTACCCCGCTGGGACCGGGGGAGAGACCCAGTACTTC. Translation: CASSYPAGTGGETQYF.

The rearrangement uses TRBV6-5 and TRBJ2-6; D call uncertain. The germline V gene encodes CDR1 MNHEY and CDR2 SVGAGI. The CDR3 has 16 residues. V lost 4 bases to trimming and J lost 4 bases, with 14 bases between them. The CDR3 DNA reads TGTGCCAGCAGTTCCCGTAATATACACGGGGCCAACGTCCTGACTTTC. This codes for CASSSRNIHGANVLTF.

This chain links TRBV12-3 or TRBV12-4 with TRBJ2-1; 7 positions agree with TRBD2. This CDR3 spans 15 amino acids. The trim removed 6 bases at V and 5 bases at J, leaving 10 bases unmatched. CDR3 DNA: TGTGCCAGCAGAAGTTCTTGGGCGGGAGACAATGAGCAGTTCTTC. This encodes CASRSSWAGDNEQFF.

This clonotype has only a few counts. The chain combines TRBV23-1 with TRBJ1-4; TRBD1 agrees at 10 bases. TRBV23-1 is an ORF, with its function uncertain. This CDR3 region has 16 residues. Germline trimming cut 0 bases from V and 6 bases from J; bases unmatched to any gene: 4. The DNA for the CDR3 is TGCGCCAGCAGTCAATCGACAGGGGGCCACGATGAAAAACTGTTTTTT. It translates to CASSQSTGGHDEKLFF.

V usage is TRBV28 and J usage is TRBJ1-5; TRBD1 matches 7 bases. This CDR3 comprises 15 residues. The germline V gene has CDR1 MDHEN and CDR2 SYDVKM. V lost 6 bases and J lost 5; bases outside the gene matches: 10. In nucleotides, the CDR3 is TGTGCCAGCAGCACCGTAGGGGGCCGGGATCAGCCCCAGCATTTT. Protein sequence: CASSTVGGRDQPQHF. Filled out from reference TRBV28 and TRBJ1-5, the complete variable domain reads DVKVTQSSRYLVKRTGEKVFLECVQDMDHENMFWYRQDPGLGLRLIYFSYDVKMKEKGDIPEGYSVSREKKERFSLILESASTNQTSMYLCASSTVGGRDQPQHFGDGTRLSIL.

This sequence joins TRBV6-2 or TRBV6-3 and TRBJ2-2, with TRBD2 identical over 10 bases. Trimming at V came to 5 bases and at J to 3 bases, leaving 6 bases not matched to a gene. CDR3 length: 16 residues. The germline V gene has CDR1 MNHEY and CDR2 SVGEGT. This CDR3 is CASSLLSGRDTGELFF. DNA for the CDR3: TGTGCCAGCAGTCTCTTAAGCGGGAGGGACACCGGGGAGCTGTTTTTT.